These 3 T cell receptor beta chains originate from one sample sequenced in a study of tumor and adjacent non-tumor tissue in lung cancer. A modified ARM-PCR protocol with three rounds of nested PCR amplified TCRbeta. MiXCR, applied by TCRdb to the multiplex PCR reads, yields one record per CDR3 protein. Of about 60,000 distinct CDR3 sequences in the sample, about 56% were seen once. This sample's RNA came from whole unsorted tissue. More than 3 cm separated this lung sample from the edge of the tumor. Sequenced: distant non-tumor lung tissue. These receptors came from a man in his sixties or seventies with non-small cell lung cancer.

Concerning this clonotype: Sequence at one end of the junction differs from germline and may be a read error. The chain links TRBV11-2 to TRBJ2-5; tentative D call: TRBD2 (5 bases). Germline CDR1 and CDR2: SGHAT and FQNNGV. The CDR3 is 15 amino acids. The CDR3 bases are TGTGCCAGCAGCTTGTCGGGAATGTTTTTGGAGACCCAGTGCTTC. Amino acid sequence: CASSLSGMFLETQCF.

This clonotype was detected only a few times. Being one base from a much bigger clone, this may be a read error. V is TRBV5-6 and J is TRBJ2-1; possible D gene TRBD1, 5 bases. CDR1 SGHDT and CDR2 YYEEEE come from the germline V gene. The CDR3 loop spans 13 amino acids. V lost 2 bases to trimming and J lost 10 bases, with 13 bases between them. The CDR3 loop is CASSFVAGREQFF. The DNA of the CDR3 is TGTGCCAGCAGCTTCGTGGCAGGGCGAGAGCAGTTCTTC.

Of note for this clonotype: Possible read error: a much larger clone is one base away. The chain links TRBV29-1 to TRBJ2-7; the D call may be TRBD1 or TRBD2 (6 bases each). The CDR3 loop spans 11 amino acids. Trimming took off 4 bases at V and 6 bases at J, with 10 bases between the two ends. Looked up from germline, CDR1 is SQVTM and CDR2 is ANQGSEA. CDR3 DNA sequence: TGCAGCGTTGGGGGGGCCTGCGAGCAGTACTTC. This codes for CSVGGACEQYF.